This T cell receptor (beta chain) was sequenced during a study of T cells after yellow fever vaccination. General study findings and limits: Weaker in magnitude, the secondary response showed a faster peak on day 5 versus 15.

This clonotype showed up many times. Antigen specificity is unknown. Germline CDR1 SGHDT, CDR2 YYEEEE. The V gene end was trimmed by 7 bases and the J gene end by 2 bases; junction bases not matched to a gene: 4. This CDR3 has 13 residues. TCRdb reprocessed the 5' RACE reads via MiXCR and lists one record per CDR3 protein. Of 300,000 to 400,000 distinct CDR3 sequences listed, 8.7% are singletons. This receptor was identified in a man between 18 and 29 years old who received the YFV17D yellow fever vaccine. This chain connects TRBV5-6 to TRBJ2-3, with 7 bases matching TRBD2. The material sequenced was PBMCs, taken on the day of the first yellow fever vaccination. DNA of the CDR3: TGTGCCAGCCGGACTAGTCACACAGATACGCAGTATTTT. This codes for CASRTSHTDTQYF.